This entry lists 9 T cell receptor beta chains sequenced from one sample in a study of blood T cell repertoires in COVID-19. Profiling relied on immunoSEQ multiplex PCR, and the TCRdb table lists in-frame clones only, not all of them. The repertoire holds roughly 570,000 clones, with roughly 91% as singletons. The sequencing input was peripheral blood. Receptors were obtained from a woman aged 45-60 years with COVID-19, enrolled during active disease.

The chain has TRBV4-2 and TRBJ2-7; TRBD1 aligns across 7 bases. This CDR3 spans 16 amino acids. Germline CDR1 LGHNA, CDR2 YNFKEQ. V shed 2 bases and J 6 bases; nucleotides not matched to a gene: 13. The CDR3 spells CASSQRQGEVPGEQYF. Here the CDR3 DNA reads TGTGCCAGCAGCCAACGGCAGGGGGAAGTCCCCGGCGAGCAGTACTTC.

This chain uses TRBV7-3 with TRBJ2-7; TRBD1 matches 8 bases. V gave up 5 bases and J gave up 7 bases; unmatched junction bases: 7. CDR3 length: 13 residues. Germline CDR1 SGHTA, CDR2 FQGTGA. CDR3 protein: CASSLQGAGEQYF. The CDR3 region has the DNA TGTGCCAGCAGCCTTCAGGGGGCAGGGGAGCAGTACTTC.

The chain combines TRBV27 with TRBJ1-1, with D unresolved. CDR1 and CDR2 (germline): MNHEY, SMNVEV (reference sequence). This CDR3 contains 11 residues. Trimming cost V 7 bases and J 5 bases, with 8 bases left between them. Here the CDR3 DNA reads TGTGCCAGCATCGGGTTTACTGAAGCTTTCTTT. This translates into CASIGFTEAFF.

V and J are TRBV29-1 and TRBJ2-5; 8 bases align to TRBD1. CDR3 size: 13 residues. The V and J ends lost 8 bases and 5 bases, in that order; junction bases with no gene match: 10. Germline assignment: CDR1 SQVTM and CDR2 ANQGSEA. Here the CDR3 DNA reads TGCAGCACCCGGACAGGGTCGCTGGAGACCCAGTACTTC. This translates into CSTRTGSLETQYF.

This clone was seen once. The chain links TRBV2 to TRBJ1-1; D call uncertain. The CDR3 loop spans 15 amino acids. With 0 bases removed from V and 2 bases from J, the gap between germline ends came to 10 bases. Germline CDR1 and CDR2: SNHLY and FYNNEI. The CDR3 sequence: CASSEAEDFNTEAFF. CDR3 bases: TGTGCCAGCAGTGAAGCAGAAGACTTCAACACTGAAGCTTTCTTT.

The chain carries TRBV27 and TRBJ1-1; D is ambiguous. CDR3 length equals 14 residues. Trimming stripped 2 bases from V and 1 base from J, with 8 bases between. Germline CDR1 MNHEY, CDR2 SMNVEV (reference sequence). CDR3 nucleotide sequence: TGTGCCAGCAGTTTAGCAGGAACGAACACTGAAGCTTTCTTT. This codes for CASSLAGTNTEAFF.

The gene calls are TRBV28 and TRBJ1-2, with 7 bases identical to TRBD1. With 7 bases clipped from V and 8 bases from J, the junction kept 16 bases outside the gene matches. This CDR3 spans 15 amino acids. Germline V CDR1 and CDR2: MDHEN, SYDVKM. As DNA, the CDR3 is TGTGCCAGCAATTTGACAGGGAGGAGACGAAGCGGCTACACCTTC. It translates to CASNLTGRRRSGYTF.

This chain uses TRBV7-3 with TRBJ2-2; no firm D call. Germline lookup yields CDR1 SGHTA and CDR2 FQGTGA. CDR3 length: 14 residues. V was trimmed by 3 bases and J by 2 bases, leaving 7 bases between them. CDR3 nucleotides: TGTGCCAGCAGCTTTCTTACAAACACCGGGGAGCTGTTTTTT. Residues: CASSFLTNTGELFF.

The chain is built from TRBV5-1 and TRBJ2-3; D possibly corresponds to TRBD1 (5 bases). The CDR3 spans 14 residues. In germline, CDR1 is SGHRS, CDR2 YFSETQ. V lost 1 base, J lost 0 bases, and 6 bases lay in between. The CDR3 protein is CASSLKGSTDTQYF. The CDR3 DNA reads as TGCGCCAGCAGCTTGAAGGGGAGCACAGATACGCAGTATTTT.